This T cell receptor (beta chain) was sequenced in a study of neurological immune-mediated disorders. This clonotype was recorded at least ten times. Antigen: not known. Sample time point: technical triplicate 1. PBMCs stored at -80 C, numbering 2 million, were the origin of the unsorted libraries. The method for making cDNA was 5'RACE, and it used 10-nucleotide random UMIs. Sequencing runs each generated in excess of 170 million TCR-beta sequences derived from 15-18 subjects. TCRdb re-derived calls from the 5' RACE reads in MiXCR, one entry per CDR3 protein. The table includes about 38,000 distinct CDR3 sequences, 8.5% to 14% detected once. Overall study findings and caveats: The absence of any CDR3 amino acid sequence shared by expanded clones across subjects suggests that repertoires were private in all groups.

The material sequenced was PBMCs. The sequence was obtained from a man between 60 and 75 years old with HTLV-1-associated myelopathy (HAM/TSP).

DNA of the CDR3: TGTGCCAGCAGCCCAGGGACAGGGGGCTACAATGAGCAGTTCTTC. This encodes CASSPGTGGYNEQFF. The chain couples TRBV9 to TRBJ2-1; 11 bases are a match to TRBD1. Germline V gene lookup returns CDR1 SGDLS and CDR2 YYNGEE. The CDR3 sequence is 15 residues long. With 4 bases clipped from V and 3 bases from J, the junction kept 3 bases outside the gene matches.